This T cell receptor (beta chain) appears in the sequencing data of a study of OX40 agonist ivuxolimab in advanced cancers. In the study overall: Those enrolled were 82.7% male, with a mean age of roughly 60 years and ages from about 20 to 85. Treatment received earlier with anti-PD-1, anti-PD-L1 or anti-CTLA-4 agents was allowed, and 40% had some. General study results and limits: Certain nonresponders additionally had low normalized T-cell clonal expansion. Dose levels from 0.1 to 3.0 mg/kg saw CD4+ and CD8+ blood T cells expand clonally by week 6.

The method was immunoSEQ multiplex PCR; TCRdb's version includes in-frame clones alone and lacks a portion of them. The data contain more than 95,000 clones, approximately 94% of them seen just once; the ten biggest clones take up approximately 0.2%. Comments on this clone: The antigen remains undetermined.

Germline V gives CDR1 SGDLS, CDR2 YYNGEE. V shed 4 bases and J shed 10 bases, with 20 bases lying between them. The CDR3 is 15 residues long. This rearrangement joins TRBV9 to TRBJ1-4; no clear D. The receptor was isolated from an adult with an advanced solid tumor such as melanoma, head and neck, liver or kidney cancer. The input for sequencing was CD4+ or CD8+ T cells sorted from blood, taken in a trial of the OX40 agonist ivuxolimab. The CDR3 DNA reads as TGTGCCAGCAGCCCCCCCGCGGAGCGGCGTTCAAAACTGTTTTTT. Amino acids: CASSPPAERRSKLFF.